This T cell receptor (beta chain) was profiled in a study of cytomegalovirus exposure and HLA in healthy donors. A note on this clone: Its antigen is undetermined.

The PCR ran on 60 Vbeta and 13 Jbeta primers. In the original workflow: Later, an analysis found roughly 80 million unique TCR beta chains, and around 10 million of these were shared. Using immunoSEQ multiplex PCR, the repertoire was profiled, and TCRdb retains in-frame clones only, with some absent. That table gives V, J and clone size, and the DNA gave D and trimming. The sample lists over 80,000 clones; roughly 76% were seen once. The CDR3 is made up of 13 amino acids. V gave up 2 bases and J gave up 3 bases, with 4 bases separating them. Germline values: CDR1 SGHTA, CDR2 FQGNSA. Overall study findings and caveats: Analyses of presence and absence presupposed an approximately uniform sequencing depth across donors.

Material for sequencing was PBMCs. The source is a man aged 35 to 55 in good health and CMV-seronegative. J is TRBJ2-2 and V is TRBV7-2; D remains ambiguous. As DNA, the CDR3 is TGTGCCAGCAGCTTATTCGACACCGGGGAGCTGTTTTTT. Encoded protein: CASSLFDTGELFF.